Listed here are 24 T cell receptor beta chains from one sample, sequenced in a study of blood T cell repertoires in COVID-19 (dated by TCRdb to 2019 to 2021). Libraries were built with the immunoSEQ multiplex PCR assay. Here the immuneACCESS table is served through TCRdb, limited to in-frame sequences with V and J called. Missing clones are a known gap in these copies; in checked studies unresolved V genes cover under half, and the rest lacks a known reason. In all, the sample holds about 270,000 clones, and 75% to 95% of those were seen once. Approximately 2.6% of the sample belongs to the ten largest clones. Sequencing was done on a sample of peripheral blood. The receptors stem from a young adult with COVID-19, enrolled during active disease.

J is TRBJ2-1 and V is TRBV4-2; D is perhaps TRBD2 (6 bases). The CDR3 length is 15 residues. V was pared by 1 base and J by 2 bases, with 9 bases between. Germline values: CDR1 LGHNA, CDR2 YNFKEQ. The CDR3 protein is CASSQGGNPYNEQFF. The CDR3, as DNA: TGTGCCAGCAGCCAAGGCGGGAACCCCTACAATGAGCAGTTCTTC.

The chain's CDR3 is CASSPPSDYLTGELFF. The CDR3 region has the DNA TGTGCCAGCAGCCCTCCCTCGGACTATCTAACCGGGGAGCTGTTTTTT. The rearrangement joins TRBV7-9 to TRBJ2-2; tentative D call: TRBD2 (6 bases). Looked up from germline, CDR1 is SEHNR and CDR2 is FQNEAQ (reference sequence). The CDR3 consists of 16 residues. V was cut by 5 bases and J by 5 bases, with 18 bases left in between.

The chain is built from TRBV27 and TRBJ1-6, with TRBD1 matching 8 bases. The CDR3 sequence is 14 residues long. V shed 6 bases, J shed 9 bases, and the junction held 7 bases outside the gene matches. The germline V gene has CDR1 MNHEY and CDR2 SMNVEV (reference sequence). The CDR3 is CASSIQGASSPLHF. The CDR3 DNA sequence: TGTGCCAGCAGCATTCAGGGGGCCAGTTCACCCCTCCACTTT.

This clone was seen more than once but under ten times. V gene TRBV4-2 combines with J gene TRBJ2-3; D may be TRBD1 (6 bases). Per the germline V gene, CDR1 is LGHNA and CDR2 is YNFKEQ. The CDR3 is made up of 20 amino acids. Trimming removed 1 base from V and 4 bases from J, with 27 bases in between. The CDR3 DNA reads as TGTGCCAGCAGCCAAGCTTTTGGGGGCTCGGGGTCCGTATTCCCAGATACGCAGTATTTT. Translated: CASSQAFGGSGSVFPDTQYF.

V is TRBV7-2 and J is TRBJ2-1, with D possibly matching TRBD2 (5 bases). This CDR3 region has 15 residues. The V gene lost 1 base and the J gene lost 6 bases, with 13 bases spanning the gap. Germline V gene lookup returns CDR1 SGHTA and CDR2 FQGNSA. This CDR3 is CASSLGIGSLNEQFF. As DNA, the CDR3 is TGTGCCAGCAGCTTAGGTATTGGGAGCCTCAATGAGCAGTTCTTC.

This chain links TRBV13 with TRBJ2-1, with TRBD2 identical over 11 bases. This CDR3 comprises 15 residues. V shed 5 bases, J shed 2 bases, and the junction held 2 bases outside the gene matches. The germline V gene encodes CDR1 PRHDT and CDR2 FYEKMQ (reference sequence). DNA of the CDR3: TGTGCCAGCAGCGGGACTAGCGGAACCTACAATGAGCAGTTCTTC. As protein: CASSGTSGTYNEQFF.

J is TRBJ1-1 and V is TRBV30; D is unresolved. CDR3 length: 13 amino acids. V gave up 8 bases and J gave up 1 base, with 14 bases separating them. Germline CDR1 is GTSNPN and CDR2 is SVGIG (reference sequence). The CDR3 DNA is TGTGCCCTGGCTGGGCAGCCGAACACTGAAGCTTTCTTT. Protein product: CALAGQPNTEAFF.

V and J are TRBV27 and TRBJ2-7; 11 nucleotides match TRBD2. CDR1 and CDR2 from the germline V gene are MNHEY and SMNVEV (reference sequence). The CDR3 extends over 16 amino acids. After removal of 5 bases from V and 4 bases from J, the junction contained 10 bases not matched to a gene. The CDR3 DNA is TGTGCCAGCAGTCCATCTACTAGCGGGAGTCCATACGAGCAGTACTTC. It specifies CASSPSTSGSPYEQYF.

This sequence joins TRBV28 and TRBJ1-2; D might be TRBD1 (6 bases). V was trimmed by 6 bases and J by 2 bases, leaving 13 bases between them. Germline-derived CDR1 and CDR2 are MDHEN and SYDVKM. The CDR3 has 14 residues. The CDR3 here is CASSPGGANYGYTF. The CDR3 nucleotides are TGTGCCAGCAGCCCTGGGGGGGCAAACTATGGCTACACCTTC.

V and J are TRBV11-2 and TRBJ2-7, with TRBD2 matching over 8 bases. The germline V gene encodes CDR1 SGHAT and CDR2 FQNNGV. J lost 0 bases, V lost 2 bases, and 3 bases had no gene match. The CDR3 has 15 residues. CDR3 sequence (DNA): TGTGCCAGCAGCTTATTCAGCGGGGGCTCCTACGAGCAGTACTTC. This sequence encodes CASSLFSGGSYEQYF. The full variable domain, completed using reference TRBV11-2 and TRBJ2-7, is EAGVAQSPRYKIIEKRQSVAFWCNPISGHATLYWYQQILGQGPKLLIQFQNNGVVDDSQLPKDRFSAERLKGVDSTLKIQPAKLEDSAVYLCASSLFSGGSYEQYFGPGTRLTVT.

This chain links TRBV13 with TRBJ2-1; 8 bases align to TRBD1. Germline assignment: CDR1 PRHDT and CDR2 FYEKMQ (reference sequence). Unmatched junction bases numbered 7, after V lost 5 bases and J lost 1 base. The CDR3 sequence is 16 residues long. The CDR3 DNA reads as TGTGCCAGCAGCCCCGGACAGGGTAGGTCCTACAATGAGCAGTTCTTC. Translating gives CASSPGQGRSYNEQFF.

V is TRBV7-2 and J is TRBJ2-2, with D tentatively TRBD1 (6 bases). Germline V lookup: CDR1 SGHTA, CDR2 FQGNSA. V lost 3 bases, J lost 6 bases, and 14 bases lay in between. CDR3 size: 15 residues. CDR3 sequence reads: CASSLGQSGSGELFF. In DNA form, the CDR3 reads TGTGCCAGCAGCTTGGGACAAAGTGGTTCCGGGGAGCTGTTTTTT.

The J gene is TRBJ2-7, the V gene TRBV5-1, with 15 bases lining up with TRBD2. The germline gives CDR1 SGHRS, CDR2 YFSETQ. Trimming took 4 bases from V and 7 from J; bases not matched to a gene: 6. CDR3 length: 15 amino acids. The CDR3 spells CASSAGLAGGMEQYF. For the CDR3, the DNA is TGCGCCAGCAGCGCGGGACTAGCGGGAGGCATGGAGCAGTACTTC.

In this sample, this clone turned up once. The chain couples TRBV25-1 to TRBJ2-2; 7 nucleotides line up with TRBD1. CDR1 and CDR2 from the germline V gene are MGHDK and SYGVNS. With V trimmed by 6 bases and J by 6 bases, 10 bases remained unmatched. The CDR3 contains 15 residues. The CDR3 DNA reads TGTGCCAGCAGCGCAAAAGGGGGCACGGCCGGGGAGCTGTTTTTT. It translates to CASSAKGGTAGELFF.

The chain uses TRBV10-3 and TRBJ2-6; 11 bases line up with TRBD1. V was clipped by 6 bases and J by 0 bases; unmatched bases: 7. The CDR3 is 18 residues long. Germline V gene data show CDR1 as ENHRY and CDR2 as SYGVKD. CDR3 protein: CAISNPGQGGSGANVLTF. The DNA of the CDR3 is TGTGCCATCAGCAACCCGGGACAGGGGGGCTCTGGGGCCAACGTCCTGACTTTC.

The chain joins TRBV19 to TRBJ2-5; no definite D call. In germline, CDR1 is LNHDA, CDR2 SQIVND (reference sequence). The CDR3 is 10 amino acids. V was shortened by 8 bases and J by 7 bases, with 8 bases between the two germline ends. CDR3 amino acids: CASGSRTQYF. The CDR3 DNA is TGTGCCAGTGGTTCGCGGACCCAGTACTTC.

In the case of this clone: Other DNA sequences in the sample encode the same CDR3. The chain couples TRBV20-1 to TRBJ2-1; D is unclear. Trimming left V 3 bases short and J 4 bases short, with 4 bases between. CDR3 length: 11 amino acids. Per the germline V gene, CDR1 is DFQATT and CDR2 is SNEGSKA (reference sequence). The CDR3 here is CSASQYNEQFF. The CDR3, as DNA: TGCAGTGCTAGCCAATACAATGAGCAGTTCTTC.

CDR3 bases: TGCAGTGCTCGTGGACTAGCGGGAGTCTCCTACGAGCAGTACTTC. Protein product: CSARGLAGVSYEQYF. V usage is TRBV20-1 and J usage is TRBJ2-7; TRBD2 matches 13 bases. CDR3 length: 15 amino acids. Trimming at V came to 5 bases and at J to 0 bases, leaving 4 bases not matched to a gene. Looked up from germline, CDR1 is DFQATT and CDR2 is SNEGSKA (reference sequence).

The chain carries TRBV19 and TRBJ2-5; TRBD2 matches 11 bases. From germline, CDR1 is LNHDA and CDR2 SQIVND (reference sequence). V gave up 7 bases and J gave up 5 bases; unmatched junction bases: 9. The CDR3 is made up of 15 amino acids. The CDR3 spells CASTPRLAGYETQYF. The CDR3 bases are TGTGCCAGTACCCCCCGACTAGCGGGATATGAGACCCAGTACTTC.

This sequence joins TRBV7-6 and TRBJ2-1, with no clear D. The germline gives CDR1 SGHVS, CDR2 FNYEAQ. CDR3 size: 14 residues. V lost 6 bases and J 6 bases, leaving 15 bases between the germline ends. The CDR3 region has the DNA TGTGCCAGCAGTTCAGTTCCCGCAAGCAATGAGCAGTTCTTC. Residues: CASSSVPASNEQFF.

This clone has a single count. This chain connects TRBV18 to TRBJ2-7; maybe TRBD2 (6 bases). The germline gives CDR1 KGHSH, CDR2 LQKENI. Trimming took off 5 bases at V and 1 base at J, with 9 bases between the two ends. The CDR3 extends over 13 amino acids. The CDR3 DNA reads as TGTGCCAGCTCAGCGGACTATTCCTACGAGCAGTACTTC. Protein: CASSADYSYEQYF.

V usage is TRBV19 and J usage is TRBJ1-6, with D perhaps TRBD1 (6 bases). The ends were cut back, 8 bases at V and 10 bases at J, with 15 bases in the middle. The CDR3 runs to 13 residues. The germline V gene has CDR1 LNHDA and CDR2 SQIVND (reference sequence). This CDR3 is CASLRGLGSPLHF. DNA for the CDR3: TGTGCCAGTTTGCGGGGGCTCGGCTCACCCCTCCACTTT.

This rearrangement joins TRBV11-2 to TRBJ2-7; 8 bases are a match to TRBD1. CDR3 length equals 14 residues. After removal of 5 bases from V and 0 bases from J, the junction contained 3 bases not matched to a gene. CDR1 SGHAT and CDR2 FQNNGV come from the germline V gene. The chain's CDR3 is CASSTGGVSYEQYF. The CDR3 DNA reads TGTGCCAGCAGCACAGGGGGAGTCTCCTACGAGCAGTACTTC.

The CDR3 spells CASRPEGGGSQPQHF. Written as DNA, the CDR3 is TGTGCCAGTAGGCCTGAGGGGGGGGGAAGTCAGCCCCAGCATTTT. V gene TRBV19 combines with J gene TRBJ1-5, with a tentative D call TRBD1 (6 bases). The germline gives CDR1 LNHDA, CDR2 SQIVND (reference sequence). The V end was cut by 6 bases, the J end by 6 bases, with 18 bases between. The CDR3 has 15 residues.